Listed below are T cell receptor beta chains from one sample, sequenced in a study of tumour-infiltrating T cells in Burkitt lymphoma. Measured with immunoSEQ multiplex PCR; TCRdb has only the in-frame clones, and not every one. The sample records around 46,000 clones, 30% to 40% being singletons. Sequenced input: tumor tissue. The receptors were gathered from a human donor with Burkitt lymphoma. CDR3s include the opening cysteine and the closing phenylalanine or tryptophan. The D gene is left open where the match is weak. The size of a clone is reported for some rows only, either as once, few or many, or as a class for expanded clones.

clone_size: few; d_call: -; v_call: TRBV28; j_call: TRBJ2-3; cdr3_nt: TGTGCCAGCAGTTTCCGGGGATTCACAGATACGCAGTATTTT; cdr3_aa: CASSFRGFTDTQYF
clone_size: few; d_call: -; v_call: TRBV6-6; j_call: TRBJ2-5; cdr3_nt: TGTGCCAGCCAGAGTGGCGGGACCCAGTACTTC; cdr3_aa: CASQSGGTQYF
clone_size: few; d_call: TRBD1; v_call: TRBV30; j_call: TRBJ1-2; cdr3_nt: TGTGCCTGGACGACAGGGGCCGGCTACACCTTC; cdr3_aa: CAWTTGAGYTF
clone_size: -; d_call: -; v_call: TRBV5-4; j_call: TRBJ1-5; cdr3_nt: TGTGCCAGCAGCTCGGACAGTAATCAGCCCCAGCATTTT; cdr3_aa: CASSSDSNQPQHF
clone_size: few; d_call: -; v_call: TRBV5-4; j_call: TRBJ1-2; cdr3_nt: TGTGCCAGCAGCATGGGGGCGCCCAATGGCTACACCTTT; cdr3_aa: CASSMGAPNGYTF
clone_size: -; d_call: -; v_call: TRBV21-1; j_call: TRBJ1-2; cdr3_nt: TGTGCCAGCACCCCCCAGAACGGCGCCAAATACTATGGCTACACCTTC; cdr3_aa: CASTPQNGAKYYGYTF
clone_size: few; d_call: -; v_call: TRBV2; j_call: TRBJ1-3; cdr3_nt: TGTGCCAGCAGTGAAGGGCCTGGAAACACCATATATTTT; cdr3_aa: CASSEGPGNTIYF
clone_size: -; d_call: -; v_call: TRBV13; j_call: TRBJ2-1; cdr3_nt: TGTGCCAGCAGCTTAGAGCCGCAGGGAGGAATGGATGAGCAGTTCTTC; cdr3_aa: CASSLEPQGGMDEQFF
clone_size: -; d_call: TRBD1; v_call: TRBV7-6; j_call: TRBJ1-6; cdr3_nt: TGTGCCAGCAGCTTAGGGGGACAGGGTGACTCACCCCTCCACTTT; cdr3_aa: CASSLGGQGDSPLHF
clone_size: -; d_call: TRBD2; v_call: TRBV25-1; j_call: TRBJ2-3; cdr3_nt: TGTGCCAGTCAGCGGGATTTCACAGATACGCAGTATTTT; cdr3_aa: CASQRDFTDTQYF
clone_size: -; d_call: TRBD1; v_call: TRBV28; j_call: TRBJ1-2; cdr3_nt: TGTGCCAGCCTCGGGACAGGGGGGAACTATGGCTACACCTTC; cdr3_aa: CASLGTGGNYGYTF
clone_size: -; d_call: -; v_call: TRBV5-4; j_call: TRBJ2-1; cdr3_nt: TGTGCCAGCAGCGGAGGGACATCTAATGAGCAGTTCTTC; cdr3_aa: CASSGGTSNEQFF
clone_size: -; d_call: -; v_call: TRBV5-4; j_call: TRBJ1-5; cdr3_nt: TGTGCCAGCAGCTTGGGGGGCAGCAATAGCAATCAGCCCCAGCATTTT; cdr3_aa: CASSLGGSNSNQPQHF
clone_size: few; d_call: -; v_call: TRBV6-5; j_call: TRBJ1-6; cdr3_nt: TGTGCCAGCAGCCTGACAGGTTATAATTCACCCCTCCACTTT; cdr3_aa: CASSLTGYNSPLHF
clone_size: -; d_call: -; v_call: TRBV30; j_call: TRBJ1-5; cdr3_nt: TGTGCCTGGAGTGGGAAGGGCGGTCAGCCCCAGCATTTT; cdr3_aa: CAWSGKGGQPQHF
clone_size: few; d_call: -; v_call: TRBV4-1; j_call: TRBJ1-5; cdr3_nt: TGCGCCAGCAGCCAAGAAGAAGGGCAGTTAAATCAGCCCCAGCATTTT; cdr3_aa: CASSQEEGQLNQPQHF
clone_size: -; d_call: -; v_call: TRBV19; j_call: TRBJ1-2; cdr3_nt: TGTGCCAGTAGTCCCAGGGACAACTTCTATGGCTACACCTTC; cdr3_aa: CASSPRDNFYGYTF
clone_size: few; d_call: TRBD1; v_call: TRBV5-1; j_call: TRBJ2-7; cdr3_nt: TGCGCCAGCAGCTTCGGACAGGGTAATTCCCACGAGCAGTACTTC; cdr3_aa: CASSFGQGNSHEQYF
clone_size: -; d_call: TRBD2; v_call: TRBV15; j_call: TRBJ2-5; cdr3_nt: TGTGCCACCAAGAGTGGGCCTTTTCAGCGGGGGTATCAGACCCAGTACTTC; cdr3_aa: CATKSGPFQRGYQTQYF
clone_size: -; d_call: TRBD1; v_call: TRBV4-3; j_call: TRBJ2-4; cdr3_nt: TGCGCCAGCAGCCAGAACATCGGACAGGGGAAGGGTGGGGACATTCAGTACTTC; cdr3_aa: CASSQNIGQGKGGDIQYF
clone_size: -; d_call: -; v_call: TRBV7-8; j_call: TRBJ1-4; cdr3_nt: TGTGCCAGCACTAGGGCCCGGGCAACTAATGAAAAACTGTTTTTT; cdr3_aa: CASTRARATNEKLFF
clone_size: few; d_call: TRBD1; v_call: TRBV28; j_call: TRBJ1-5; cdr3_nt: TGTGCCAGCAGTTTAAGGGACAGGGGTCAGCCCCAGCATTTT; cdr3_aa: CASSLRDRGQPQHF
clone_size: -; d_call: TRBD2; v_call: TRBV7-8; j_call: TRBJ2-5; cdr3_nt: TGTGCCAGCAGCTTATTTCCTAGCGGGGGGACCCGCTTGGTCCAAGAGACCCAGTACTTC; cdr3_aa: CASSLFPSGGTRLVQETQYF
clone_size: -; d_call: -; v_call: TRBV6-1; j_call: TRBJ2-1; cdr3_nt: TGTGCCAGCAGTAGGACTGCCTCGTCCTACAATGAGCAGTTCTTC; cdr3_aa: CASSRTASSYNEQFF
clone_size: -; d_call: -; v_call: TRBV25-1; j_call: TRBJ1-4; cdr3_nt: TGTGCCAGCAGAAGAGGAAATGAAAAACTGTTTTTT; cdr3_aa: CASRRGNEKLFF
clone_size: -; d_call: TRBD1; v_call: TRBV2; j_call: TRBJ2-3; cdr3_nt: TGTGCCAGCACCCGGGACAGAGGGGGCACAGATACGCAGTATTTT; cdr3_aa: CASTRDRGGTDTQYF
clone_size: few; d_call: -; v_call: TRBV5-1; j_call: TRBJ2-7; cdr3_nt: TGCGCCAGCAGCTTGGAGTGGGGCTACGAGCAGTACTTC; cdr3_aa: CASSLEWGYEQYF
clone_size: -; d_call: -; v_call: TRBV5-1; j_call: TRBJ1-6; cdr3_nt: TGCGCCAGCAGCTACCTTGGGGGGCGCTCCCTATATGATTCACCCCTCCACTTT; cdr3_aa: CASSYLGGRSLYDSPLHF
clone_size: -; d_call: TRBD2; v_call: TRBV5-4; j_call: TRBJ2-5; cdr3_nt: TGTGCCAGCAGCGCCGGGACTAGCGGGAAAGAGACCCAGTACTTC; cdr3_aa: CASSAGTSGKETQYF
clone_size: few; d_call: TRBD2; v_call: TRBV9; j_call: TRBJ2-5; cdr3_nt: TGTGCCAGCAGCGTAGATAGCGGGGGGTCCCAAGAGACCCAGTACTTC; cdr3_aa: CASSVDSGGSQETQYF
clone_size: -; d_call: -; v_call: TRBV29-1; j_call: TRBJ1-2; cdr3_nt: TGCAGCGTTGAAGGCGGCAGCTATGGCTACACCTTC; cdr3_aa: CSVEGGSYGYTF
clone_size: once; d_call: TRBD2; v_call: TRBV7-8; j_call: TRBJ2-3; cdr3_nt: TGTGCCACGGGGACCTCGGGACTAGCGGCGGAAGATACGCAGTATTTT; cdr3_aa: CATGTSGLAAEDTQYF
clone_size: -; d_call: -; v_call: TRBV5-1; j_call: TRBJ2-5; cdr3_nt: TGCGCCAGCAGCCGGTACCAAGAGACCCAGTACTTC; cdr3_aa: CASSRYQETQYF
clone_size: -; d_call: -; v_call: TRBV4-1; j_call: TRBJ1-4; cdr3_nt: TGCGCCAGCAGCCAAAATAATGAAAAACTGTTTTTT; cdr3_aa: CASSQNNEKLFF
clone_size: -; d_call: TRBD2; v_call: TRBV5-1; j_call: TRBJ2-3; cdr3_nt: TGCGCCAGCAGCTTAATAGCGGGGGGCTCGACAGATACGCAGTATTTT; cdr3_aa: CASSLIAGGSTDTQYF
clone_size: few; d_call: -; v_call: TRBV6-6; j_call: TRBJ2-5; cdr3_nt: TGTGCCGCATGCGAAGAAGAGACCCAGTACTTC; cdr3_aa: CAACEEETQYF
clone_size: -; d_call: -; v_call: TRBV5-4; j_call: TRBJ2-3; cdr3_nt: TGTGCCAGCAGCCCGCGCACCGATTACGATACGCAGTATTTT; cdr3_aa: CASSPRTDYDTQYF
clone_size: once; d_call: -; v_call: TRBV27; j_call: TRBJ1-1; cdr3_nt: TGTGCCAGCAGTTTGGCCGGGAACACTGAAGCTTTCTTT; cdr3_aa: CASSLAGNTEAFF